Below, one TCR beta chain is given with its context. Antigen unknown. Cultured CD4+ T cell DNA underwent sequencing with the Oncomine TCR Beta short-read assay. TCRdb re-analysed the PCR reads in MiXCR, keeping a single row per CDR3 protein. The repertoire consists of around 17,000 distinct CDR3 sequences, with approximately 63% occurring once and the leading ten covering about 10%. The data derive from a study of vaccination and CD4 T cells after COVID-19. Turning to the study itself: Ranging from 14 to 241, the interval between dose two and post-vaccine sampling had a median of approximately 67 days.

The CDR3 contains 16 residues. Looked up from germline, CDR1 is MNHEY and CDR2 is SMNVEV (reference sequence). The germline V and J ends were trimmed by 0 bases and 6 bases, with 17 bases remaining between them. Study-wide results and limits: With convalescent patients, a median 86.3% of reactive clones emerged solely after vaccination.

Specified treatment: approximately 10-day PBMC culture with coronavirus spike peptide pools or control peptides (ViraFEST assay). Via ViraFEST, peptide pools expanded antigen-specific T cells before TCR sequencing. Cultures of PBMCs, some 2 million per well, were set up with around 9.7 IU/ml IL-2 and around 9.7 ug/ml peptide pools. The chain links TRBV27 to TRBJ1-2, with D unresolved. The sample taken for sequencing was CD4+ T cells from blood, cultured in vitro. This TCR was sampled from a human donor who had recovered from COVID-19. CDR3 bases: TGTGCCAGCAGTTTATCTGCATGGTACGGAAGCCATGGCTACACCTTC. The encoded protein is CASSLSAWYGSHGYTF.